A selection of T cell receptor beta chains follows, all from one sample in a study of T cells in Graves' hyperthyroidism and ophthalmopathy. TCRdb re-derived calls from the multiplex PCR reads in MiXCR, one entry per CDR3 protein. Of about 180,000 distinct CDR3 sequences in the sample, approximately 15% were seen once. The sequencing input was blood. The receptor set was obtained from a woman aged 45-65 years with Graves' hyperthyroidism. Each CDR3 is given without its conserved first and last residue.

v_gene	j_gene	CDR3aa
TRBV5-1	TRBJ1-1	ASNLAGMPVTEAF
TRBV28	TRBJ1-2	ASSLRGPNYGYT
TRBV28	TRBJ2-2	ASSILRELF
TRBV5-1	TRBJ1-1	ASSVGQGAVGAF
TRBV7-2	TRBJ1-5	ASSRGRNQPQH
TRBV19	TRBJ2-7	ASSQGPYEQY
TRBV6-1	TRBJ1-4	ASSLVLGLHLEKLF
TRBV7-8	TRBJ1-4	ASSLYLTGLGATNEKLF
TRBV7-9	TRBJ1-1	ASSPRAQKNTEAF
TRBV7-9	TRBJ2-1	ASSFPTERHGEHNEQF
TRBV12-3/TRBV12-4	TRBJ2-1	ASRKGQGLINEQF
TRBV20-1	TRBJ1-5	SAKRQDQPQH
TRBV6-1	TRBJ1-1	ASNPRGNTEAF
TRBV7-2	TRBJ1-1	ASSQNPTGGRTEAF
TRBV11-3	TRBJ2-2	ASSLAANAGELF
TRBV18	TRBJ1-2	ASSSSGGTHYGYT
TRBV4-3	TRBJ1-1	ASSQDDTSHTEAF
TRBV27	TRBJ1-2	ASSSKAQGRGYSANYGYT
TRBV18	TRBJ2-6	ASSLSTGSGANVLT
TRBV28	TRBJ2-7	ASSLSGLVYEQY
TRBV11-2	TRBJ1-1	ASSPHGTEAF
TRBV12-3/TRBV12-4	TRBJ1-4	ASSLTQGLNEKLF
TRBV7-9	TRBJ2-3	ASSTKRGGDTDTQY
TRBV2	TRBJ1-6	ASSQEGAHYNSPLH
TRBV12-3/TRBV12-4	TRBJ1-4	ASSLSGLEKLF
TRBV5-6	TRBJ2-7	ASSFLRWSGDEQY
TRBV20-1	TRBJ1-2	SARHRGYGYT
TRBV6-1	TRBJ1-1	ASRTPGQGNTEAF
TRBV29-1	TRBJ2-2	SVGRGGNTGELF
TRBV7-3	TRBJ2-1	ASSITGTNVWNEQF
TRBV18	TRBJ2-7	ASSFGTPASYEQY
TRBV29-1	TRBJ2-3	SVRTGMGPDTQY
TRBV29-1	TRBJ2-5	SVEDSGGRETQY
TRBV28	TRBJ2-7	ASRKQGSPYEQY
TRBV3-1	TRBJ2-1	ASSQETSHEQF
TRBV7-9	TRBJ1-4	ASSPASASSNEKLF
TRBV28	TRBJ1-6	ASSYPRVYNSPLH
TRBV10-1	TRBJ1-3	ASSESGQASGNTIY
TRBV27	TRBJ2-7	ASSLGGPYEQY
TRBV6-1	TRBJ2-2	ASSYTNTGELF